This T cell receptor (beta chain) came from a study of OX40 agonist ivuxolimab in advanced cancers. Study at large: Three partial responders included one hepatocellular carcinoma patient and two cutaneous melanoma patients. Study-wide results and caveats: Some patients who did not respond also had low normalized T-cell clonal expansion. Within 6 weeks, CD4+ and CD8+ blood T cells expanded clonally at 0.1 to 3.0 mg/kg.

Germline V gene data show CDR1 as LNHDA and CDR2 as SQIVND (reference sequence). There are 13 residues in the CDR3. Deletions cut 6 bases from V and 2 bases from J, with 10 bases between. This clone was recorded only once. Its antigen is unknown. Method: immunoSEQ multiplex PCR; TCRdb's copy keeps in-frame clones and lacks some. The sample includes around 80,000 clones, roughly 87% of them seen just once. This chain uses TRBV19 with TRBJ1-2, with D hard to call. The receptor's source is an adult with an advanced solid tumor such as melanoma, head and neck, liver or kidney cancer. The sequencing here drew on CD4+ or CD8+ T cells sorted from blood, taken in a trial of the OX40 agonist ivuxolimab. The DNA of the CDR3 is TGTGCCAGTAGATCCAGTGTAAACTATGGCTACACCTTC. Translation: CASRSSVNYGYTF. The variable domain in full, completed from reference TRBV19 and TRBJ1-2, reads DGGITQSPKYLFRKEGQNVTLSCEQNLNHDAMYWYRQDPGQGLRLIYYSQIVNDFQKGDIAEGYSVSREKKESFPLTVTSAQKNPTAFYLCASRSSVNYGYTFGSGTRLTVV.